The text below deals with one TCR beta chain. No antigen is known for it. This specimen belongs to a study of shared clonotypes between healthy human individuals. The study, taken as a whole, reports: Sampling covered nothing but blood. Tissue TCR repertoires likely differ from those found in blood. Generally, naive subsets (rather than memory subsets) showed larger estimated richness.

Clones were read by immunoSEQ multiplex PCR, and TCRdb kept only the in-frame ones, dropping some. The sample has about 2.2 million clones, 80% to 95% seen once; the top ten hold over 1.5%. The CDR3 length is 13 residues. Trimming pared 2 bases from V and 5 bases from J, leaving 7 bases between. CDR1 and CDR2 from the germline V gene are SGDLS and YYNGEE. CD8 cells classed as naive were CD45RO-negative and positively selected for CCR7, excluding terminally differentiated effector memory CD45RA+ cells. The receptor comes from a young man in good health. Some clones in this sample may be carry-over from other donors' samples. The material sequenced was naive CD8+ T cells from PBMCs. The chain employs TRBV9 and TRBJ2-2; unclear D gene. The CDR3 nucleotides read TGTGCCAGCAGCGTGAAGGATACCGGGGAGCTGTTTTTT. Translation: CASSVKDTGELFF.